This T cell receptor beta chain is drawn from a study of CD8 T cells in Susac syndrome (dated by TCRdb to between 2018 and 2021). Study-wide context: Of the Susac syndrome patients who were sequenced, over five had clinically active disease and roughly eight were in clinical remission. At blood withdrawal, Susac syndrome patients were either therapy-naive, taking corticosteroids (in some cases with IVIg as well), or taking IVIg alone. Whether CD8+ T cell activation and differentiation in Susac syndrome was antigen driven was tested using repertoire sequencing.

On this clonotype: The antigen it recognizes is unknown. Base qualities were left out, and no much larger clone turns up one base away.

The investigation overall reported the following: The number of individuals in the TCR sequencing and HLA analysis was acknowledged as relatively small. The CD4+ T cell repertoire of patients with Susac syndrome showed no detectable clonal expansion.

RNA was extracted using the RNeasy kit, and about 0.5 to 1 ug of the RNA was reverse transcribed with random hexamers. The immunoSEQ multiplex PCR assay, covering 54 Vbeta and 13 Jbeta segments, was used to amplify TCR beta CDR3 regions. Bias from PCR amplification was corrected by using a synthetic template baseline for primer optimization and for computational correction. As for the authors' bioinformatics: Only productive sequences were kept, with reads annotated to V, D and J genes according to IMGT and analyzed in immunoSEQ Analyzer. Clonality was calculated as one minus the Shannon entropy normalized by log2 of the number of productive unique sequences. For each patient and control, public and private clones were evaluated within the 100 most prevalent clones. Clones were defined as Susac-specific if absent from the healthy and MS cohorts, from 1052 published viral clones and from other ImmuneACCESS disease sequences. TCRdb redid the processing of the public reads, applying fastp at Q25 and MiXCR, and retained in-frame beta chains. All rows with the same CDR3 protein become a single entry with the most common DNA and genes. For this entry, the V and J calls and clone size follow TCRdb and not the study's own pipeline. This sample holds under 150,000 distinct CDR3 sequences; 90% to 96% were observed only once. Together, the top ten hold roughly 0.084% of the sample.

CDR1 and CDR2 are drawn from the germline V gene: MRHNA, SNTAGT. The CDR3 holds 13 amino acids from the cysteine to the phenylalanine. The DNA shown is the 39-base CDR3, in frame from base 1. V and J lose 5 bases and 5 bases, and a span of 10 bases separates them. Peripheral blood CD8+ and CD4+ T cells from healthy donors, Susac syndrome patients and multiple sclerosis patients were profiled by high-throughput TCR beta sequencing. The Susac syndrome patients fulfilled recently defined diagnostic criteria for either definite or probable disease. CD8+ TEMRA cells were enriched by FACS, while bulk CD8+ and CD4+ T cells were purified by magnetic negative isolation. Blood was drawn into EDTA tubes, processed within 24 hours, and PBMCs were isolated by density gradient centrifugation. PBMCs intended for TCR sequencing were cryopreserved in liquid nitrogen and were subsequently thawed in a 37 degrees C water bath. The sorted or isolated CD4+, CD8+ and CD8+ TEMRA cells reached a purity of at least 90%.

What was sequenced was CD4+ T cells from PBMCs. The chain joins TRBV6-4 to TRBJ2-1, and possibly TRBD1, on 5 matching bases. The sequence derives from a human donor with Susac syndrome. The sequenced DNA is TGTGCCAGCAGTCCCGACAGTCACAATGAGCAGTTCTTC. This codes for CASSPDSHNEQFF.